This T cell receptor beta chain was sequenced in a study of CD8 T cells in Susac syndrome. Looked up from germline, CDR1 is SQVTM and CDR2 is ANQGSEA. The CDR3 runs to 12 residues. Deletions cut 0 bases from V and 4 bases from J, with 6 bases between. RNA was extracted with the RNeasy kit, and a quantity of roughly 0.5 to 1 ug was reverse transcribed using random hexamers. TCRdb passed the immunoSEQ multiplex PCR reads through MiXCR, listing each CDR3 protein once. The top ten hold 0.12% of the sample, which has under 550,000 distinct CDR3 sequences, around 85% seen once. V and J are TRBV29-1 and TRBJ2-5; D not certain. This clonotype was sampled from a human donor with multiple sclerosis. The sample comprised CD8+ T cells from PBMCs. CDR3 residues: CSVEDLGETQYF. The CDR3 DNA reads TGCAGCGTTGAAGATCTGGGAGAGACCCAGTACTTC.